Listed below are T cell receptor beta chains from one sample, sequenced in a study of blood T cells in healthy people across ages. In TCRdb, the 5' RACE reads were re-called with MiXCR into one record per CDR3 protein. The table shows 980,000 or so distinct CDR3 sequences, with around 48% occurring only once. Sample: blood. Receptors were obtained from a man aged 25 to 40 in good health. Both conserved end residues are part of each CDR3. The D gene is left open where the match is weak. Not all rows give a size; the values are once, few, many and, for expanded clones, a class.

d_gene	abundance	v_gene	j_gene	CDR3aa	CDR3nt
-	-	TRBV5-1	TRBJ2-3	CASSLAITDYGDTQYF	TGCGCCAGCAGCTTGGCTATTACGGACTATGGAGATACGCAGTATTTT
TRBD1	few	TRBV10-3	TRBJ2-3	CAIRGQGAGDTQYF	TGTGCCATCAGGGGACAGGGAGCGGGGGATACGCAGTATTTT
TRBD2	-	TRBV7-8	TRBJ2-5	CASSLQGLRETQYF	TGTGCCAGCAGCCTGCAGGGACTAAGGGAGACCCAGTACTTC
-	few	TRBV27	TRBJ2-7	CASSLSGAFYEQYF	TGTGCCAGCAGTTTATCAGGGGCCTTCTACGAGCAGTACTTC
-	few	TRBV6-5	TRBJ2-5	CASSPTGSYQETQYF	TGTGCCAGCAGCCCGACTGGTTCGTACCAAGAGACCCAGTACTTC
-	-	TRBV7-2	TRBJ1-1	CASSLRGEAEAFF	TGTGCCAGCAGCTTGAGGGGGGAGGCTGAAGCTTTCTTT
-	few	TRBV27	TRBJ2-1	CASSFLADNEQFF	TGTGCCAGCAGTTTTTTGGCGGATAATGAGCAGTTCTTC
-	-	TRBV14	TRBJ2-3	CASSPLTLDTQYF	TGTGCCAGCAGCCCCCTCACATTAGATACGCAGTATTTT
TRBD1	-	TRBV4-2	TRBJ2-5	CASSPGQEEETQYF	TGTGCCAGCAGCCCGGGACAGGAAGAAGAGACCCAGTACTTC
TRBD1	few	TRBV5-1	TRBJ1-2	CASSAGTEYGYTF	TGCGCCAGCAGCGCCGGGACAGAGTATGGCTACACCTTC
TRBD2	few	TRBV20-1	TRBJ2-5	CSAHQTSGDRKTQYF	TGCAGTGCCCATCAGACTAGCGGGGACCGCAAGACCCAGTACTTC
TRBD2	-	TRBV7-7	TRBJ2-1	CASSGDGRYNEQFF	TGTGCTAGCAGCGGGGACGGACGGTACAATGAGCAGTTCTTC
-	few	TRBV29-1	TRBJ2-5	CSVVEVRVETQYF	TGCAGCGTTGTTGAGGTCAGGGTGGAGACCCAGTACTTC
TRBD2	-	TRBV10-3	TRBJ2-3	CVINLAGRTDTQYF	TGTGTCATCAACTTAGCGGGCCGCACAGATACGCAGTATTTT
-	-	TRBV11-2	TRBJ2-3	CASSRSWGGSTDTQYF	TGTGCCAGCAGCCGCAGTTGGGGTGGGTCGACAGATACGCAGTATTTT
-	-	TRBV7-2	TRBJ2-7	CASSARQPSYNEQYF	TGTGCCAGCAGCGCCCGACAGCCCTCCTACAATGAGCAGTACTTC
-	-	TRBV4-2	TRBJ1-4	CASSQGGELTNEKLFF	TGTGCCAGCAGCCAGGGGGGGGAGCTAACTAATGAAAAACTGTTTTTT
-	few	TRBV5-6	TRBJ1-1	CASSPPGEAEAFF	TGTGCCAGCAGCCCCCCGGGGGAGGCTGAAGCTTTCTTT
-	-	TRBV7-2	TRBJ1-5	CASGLSPGQPQHF	TGTGCCAGCGGCCTCTCCCCCGGTCAGCCCCAGCATTTT
-	-	TRBV3-1	TRBJ1-2	CASSQVRGALEYGYTF	TGTGCCAGCAGCCAAGTGCGGGGGGCTTTGGAGTATGGCTACACCTTC